This is a list of T cell receptor beta chains from one sample in a study of blood T cells in healthy people across ages. TCRdb fed the 5' RACE reads into MiXCR, producing one record per CDR3 protein. The sample lists around 850,000 distinct CDR3 sequences; around 36% were seen once. What was sequenced was blood. The receptors shown here come from a man younger than 35 in good health. CDR3s include the opening cysteine and the closing phenylalanine or tryptophan. The D gene is left open where the match is weak. The size entry is marked missing in some rows and otherwise reads once, few, many or a size class.

D gene,J gene,V gene,clone size,CDR3 protein,CDR3 DNA
NA,TRBJ2-1,TRBV27,NA,CASSLFPYSFNNEQFF,TGTGCCAGCAGTTTATTCCCATACTCCTTCAACAATGAGCAGTTCTTC
NA,TRBJ2-2,TRBV5-1,NA,CASSLAGEAGELFF,TGCGCCAGCAGCTTGGCCGGGGAAGCCGGGGAGCTGTTTTTT
TRBD2,TRBJ2-1,TRBV7-3,NA,CASSPGLVDEQFF,TGTGCCAGCAGCCCGGGACTAGTGGATGAGCAGTTCTTC
NA,TRBJ2-5,TRBV6-2/TRBV6-3,once,CASSHAPYQQYF,TGTGCCAGCAGTCACGCCCCCTACCAGCAGTACTTC
NA,TRBJ2-7,TRBV7-9,NA,CASSLELQGNEQYF,TGTGCCAGCAGCTTAGAATTACAGGGAAACGAGCAGTACTTC
TRBD1,TRBJ1-2,TRBV2,NA,CARGQGQVGYTF,TGTGCCAGGGGACAGGGTCAAGTTGGCTACACCTTC
TRBD2,TRBJ2-2,TRBV5-5,NA,CASTQLAGGRTGELFF,TGTGCCAGCACCCAACTAGCGGGGGGCCGTACCGGGGAGCTGTTTTTT
NA,TRBJ1-6,TRBV2,few,CASRIKGSPLHF,TGTGCCAGCAGGATAAAGGGTTCACCCCTCCACTTT
TRBD2,TRBJ2-3,TRBV4-3,NA,CASSQVVAGGTTDTQYF,TGCGCCAGCAGCCAAGTGGTAGCGGGGGGAACCACAGATACGCAGTATTTT
TRBD1,TRBJ2-7,TRBV7-7,NA,CASSLIRGPYNEQYF,TGTGCCAGCAGCTTAATCAGGGGGCCCTACAATGAGCAGTACTTC
NA,TRBJ2-3,TRBV2,few,CASGGNRDTDTQYF,TGTGCCAGCGGTGGCAACAGAGATACAGATACGCAGTATTTT
TRBD1,TRBJ2-3,TRBV28,few,CASSPTKGQTYTDTQYF,TGTGCCAGCAGTCCTACTAAGGGACAGACCTACACAGATACGCAGTATTTT
TRBD2,TRBJ2-3,TRBV7-2,NA,CASSLSGGVANTQYF,TGTGCCAGCAGTCTAAGCGGGGGAGTCGCGAATACGCAGTATTTT
NA,TRBJ2-1,TRBV5-1,many,CASSLDGGGNEQFF,TGCGCCAGCAGCTTGGACGGGGGTGGGAATGAGCAGTTCTTC
NA,TRBJ2-5,TRBV13,once,CASSWETETQYF,TGTGCCAGCAGCTGGGAAACCGAGACCCAGTACTTC
NA,TRBJ2-7,TRBV20-1,few,CSASTSSYEQYF,TGCAGTGCTTCCACAAGCTCCTACGAGCAGTACTTC
NA,TRBJ1-1,TRBV4-1,NA,CASSQAGSTYTEAFF,TGCGCCAGCAGCCAAGCAGGGTCAACATACACTGAAGCTTTCTTT
NA,TRBJ1-1,TRBV27,few,CASSRQTGCEAFF,TGTGCCAGCAGTCGGCAAACAGGATGTGAAGCTTTCTTT
NA,TRBJ1-1,TRBV6-5,NA,CASRPPRGEATEAFF,TGTGCCAGCAGACCTCCCAGAGGTGAGGCCACTGAAGCTTTCTTT
TRBD2,TRBJ2-7,TRBV7-9,once,CASGSGRENYEQYF,TGTGCCAGCGGCTCGGGGCGGGAGAACTACGAGCAGTACTTC